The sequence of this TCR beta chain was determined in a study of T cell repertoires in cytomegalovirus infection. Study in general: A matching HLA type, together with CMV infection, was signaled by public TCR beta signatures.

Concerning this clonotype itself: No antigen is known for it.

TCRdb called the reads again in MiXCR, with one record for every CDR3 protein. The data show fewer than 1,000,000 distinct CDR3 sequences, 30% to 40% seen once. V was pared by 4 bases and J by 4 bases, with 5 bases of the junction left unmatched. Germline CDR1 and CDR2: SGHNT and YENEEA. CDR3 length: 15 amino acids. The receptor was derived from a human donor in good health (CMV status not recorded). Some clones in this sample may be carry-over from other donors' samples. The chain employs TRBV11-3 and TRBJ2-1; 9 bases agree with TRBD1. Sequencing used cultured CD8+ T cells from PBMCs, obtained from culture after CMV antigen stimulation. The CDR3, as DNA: TGTGCCAGCAGCTCCCGGACAGGGGTTTACAATGAGCAGTTCTTC. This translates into CASSSRTGVYNEQFF.